These T cell receptor beta chains were read from a single sample in a study of T cells in localized non-small cell lung cancer. Clones were sequenced by immunoSEQ multiplex PCR, and TCRdb holds only the in-frame ones, with some missing. Of about 1,500 clones in the sample, approximately 40% are singletons; the top ten hold about 6%. The sequencing used lung tumor tissue, collected before any cancer treatment. Receptors were obtained from a female donor of 60 years or more with stage II lung adenocarcinoma. Both conserved end residues are part of each CDR3. The D gene is left open where the match is weak. Rows may omit the clone size; those that give it use once, few, many or a size class.

d_gene	j_gene	len	abundance	v_gene	CDR3nt	CDR3aa
NA	TRBJ2-7	16	NA	TRBV14	TGTGCCAGCAGCCTATTCGGCGGGGCCGGGGCCTACGAGCAGTACTTC	CASSLFGGAGAYEQYF
TRBD1	TRBJ1-2	14	NA	TRBV18	TGTGCCAGCTCACCAACGGGACAGGACTATGGCTACACCTTC	CASSPTGQDYGYTF
NA	TRBJ1-1	15	NA	TRBV11-3	TGTGCCAGCAGCCGGCTTATTTTTGGAAACACTGAAGCTTTCTTT	CASSRLIFGNTEAFF
NA	TRBJ2-1	13	once	TRBV29-1	TGCAGCGGAGGGGACACGAGATACAATGAGCAGTTCTTC	CSGGDTRYNEQFF
TRBD1	TRBJ2-1	15	few	TRBV11-3	TGTGCCAGCAGCTCAGGGTCAGGGGGCGGGTATGAGCAGTTCTTC	CASSSGSGGGYEQFF
NA	TRBJ1-2	14	NA	TRBV18	TGTGCCAGCTCACCAGGTGACAGCGGTAATGGCTACACCTTC	CASSPGDSGNGYTF
NA	TRBJ1-1	12	few	TRBV28	TGTGCCAGCAGTTTGCAGAACACTGAAGCTTTCTTT	CASSLQNTEAFF
NA	TRBJ2-2	18	NA	TRBV9	TGTGCCAGCAGCGAGCCAACAGGGTTTGAAGGGGTCACCGGGGAGCTGTTTTTT	CASSEPTGFEGVTGELFF
NA	TRBJ1-4	15	NA	TRBV28	TGTGCCAGCAGCCCTCCTGGGGTCTCGGATGAAAAACTGTTTTTT	CASSPPGVSDEKLFF
NA	TRBJ1-5	13	NA	TRBV10-2	TGCGCCAGCAGTCCAGGGAAGGGTCAGCCCCAGCATTTT	CASSPGKGQPQHF
NA	TRBJ2-7	14	NA	TRBV29-1	TGCAGCGTTGGGGTCGGGGGAAGCTCCTACGAGCAGTACTTC	CSVGVGGSSYEQYF
TRBD1	TRBJ1-1	14	few	TRBV6-8	TGTGCCAGCAGTCCAGACAGGGACGACACTGAAGCTTTCTTT	CASSPDRDDTEAFF
TRBD2	TRBJ2-5	14	NA	TRBV28	TGTGCCAGTCGGGAGGCTAGCGGGAAGGAGACCCAGTACTTC	CASREASGKETQYF
NA	TRBJ1-5	17	few	TRBV4-1	TGCGCCAGCAGCCAAGAAACAGTAACACTGGGCAATCAGCCCCAGCATTTT	CASSQETVTLGNQPQHF
NA	TRBJ2-1	12	NA	TRBV25-1	TGTGCCAGCAGTGATAAGTACGCTGAGCAGTTCTTC	CASSDKYAEQFF
TRBD2	TRBJ2-7	14	NA	TRBV30	TGTGCCGGGTACCATGCGGGAGGATCCTACGAGCAGTACTTC	CAGYHAGGSYEQYF
NA	TRBJ1-1	12	NA	TRBV28	TGTGCCAGCAAATTCCCAGGAGGTAAGGATTTCTTT	CASKFPGGKDFF
TRBD2	TRBJ2-1	14	large	TRBV6-8	TGTGCCAGCGGCCGCTCCAGCGGGAGGCCCGGGGGGTTCTTC	CASGRSSGRPGGFF
NA	TRBJ2-1	14	NA	TRBV5-1	TGCGCCAGCAGCCTTGGACTAACAGGGAATGAGCAGTTCTTC	CASSLGLTGNEQFF
TRBD2	TRBJ2-1	14	few	TRBV11-3	TGTGCCAGCAGCTTGGGACTAGGCCTCCATGAGCAGTTCTTC	CASSLGLGLHEQFF
NA	TRBJ1-5	12	few	TRBV28	TGTGCCAGCAGTTCGGGGGATCAGCCCCAGCATTTT	CASSSGDQPQHF
NA	TRBJ1-5	14	NA	TRBV15	TGTGCCACCAGCAGAGAAAGGGCGATTCAGCCCCAGCATTTT	CATSRERAIQPQHF
NA	TRBJ1-4	12	few	TRBV12-5	TGTGCCACCTGTGATAATACAGAAAAACTGTTTTTT	CATCDNTEKLFF
NA	TRBJ2-7	13	once	TRBV28	TGTGCCAGCACCCGGAGCGGTTCCTACGAGCAGTACTTC	CASTRSGSYEQYF
NA	TRBJ1-1	16	few	TRBV10-1	TGCGCCAGCAGTCAATTCCGCGGGCCTATGAACACTGAAGCTTTCTTT	CASSQFRGPMNTEAFF
NA	TRBJ2-1	12	NA	TRBV28	TGTGCCAGCAGTTTTCTTGGGCCAGAGCAGTTCTTC	CASSFLGPEQFF
NA	TRBJ1-2	15	few	TRBV4-1	TGCGCCAGCAGCCAAGAAACAGTCCCTTTAGAGGGCTACACCTTC	CASSQETVPLEGYTF
NA	TRBJ2-5	15	NA	TRBV15	TGTGCCACCAGCAGATCCCGGGTATACCAAGAGACCCAGTACTTC	CATSRSRVYQETQYF
NA	TRBJ2-5	14	NA	TRBV18	TGTGCCAGCTCTCGGGATAGCGAGCGGGAGACCCAGTACTTC	CASSRDSERETQYF
TRBD1	TRBJ1-4	14	large	TRBV19	TGTGCCAGTAGTCAACCAGGGGGGGATGAAAAACTGTTTTTT	CASSQPGGDEKLFF
TRBD1	TRBJ2-7	16	few	TRBV15	TGTGCCACCAGCAGAGATTTGGGGACAGGCTCCTACGAGCAGTACTTC	CATSRDLGTGSYEQYF
TRBD1	TRBJ2-7	14	NA	TRBV19	TGTGCCAGTAGTAGTCGACAGGGTGATTACGAGCAGTACTTC	CASSSRQGDYEQYF
NA	TRBJ2-3	14	few	TRBV7-6	TGTGCCAGCAGCCCAGAACCTAGCACAGATACGCAGTATTTT	CASSPEPSTDTQYF
NA	TRBJ1-1	17	medium-sized	TRBV9	TGTGCCAGCAGCTCAGAATTGTTTTTAGATACGGGCACTGAAGCTTTCTTT	CASSSELFLDTGTEAFF
NA	TRBJ1-1	14	NA	TRBV28	TGTGCCAGCAGTTTTTTCTCAGGGAACACTGAAGCTTTCTTT	CASSFFSGNTEAFF
NA	TRBJ2-3	14	few	TRBV6-8	TGTGCCAGCACACCGGGATCTGCGGCAGATACGCAGTATTTT	CASTPGSAADTQYF
NA	TRBJ2-7	13	few	TRBV14	TGTGCCAGCAGTCCTGCCACATTTGGGGAGCAGTACTTC	CASSPATFGEQYF
TRBD1	TRBJ1-2	15	NA	TRBV6-7	TGTGCCAGCAGTCTAGGGACAGGGGGTAAGGATGGCTACACCTTC	CASSLGTGGKDGYTF
NA	TRBJ2-4	14	NA	TRBV11-3	TGTGCCAGCAGCTTAACGTGGCTGCCGAACATTCAGTACTTC	CASSLTWLPNIQYF
NA	TRBJ2-2	12	NA	TRBV9	TGTGCCAGCAGCGTAGACACCGGGGAGCTGTTTTTT	CASSVDTGELFF
NA	TRBJ2-1	16	NA	TRBV1	TGCGCCAGCAGCCAAAGGTCGGCTTTCGGGGACAATGAGCAGTTCTTC	CASSQRSAFGDNEQFF
NA	TRBJ1-5	14	NA	TRBV19	TGTGCCAGTAGTATAGGTACGGGGCGGCCTCCTCAGCATTTT	CASSIGTGRPPQHF
NA	TRBJ1-1	13	NA	TRBV19	TGTGCCAGTAGTAGGAGGGCCGTTACTGAAGCTTTCTTT	CASSRRAVTEAFF
TRBD1	TRBJ1-1	15	NA	TRBV6-8	TGTGCCAGCAGTTACCGAAGGCAGGGGGCGACTGAAGCTTTCTTT	CASSYRRQGATEAFF